The clone carrying this TCR beta chain was detected only a few times. CDR3 length equals 15 residues. Germline V gene sequence: CDR1 SEHNR, CDR2 FQNEAQ (reference sequence). Trimming shortened V by 5 bases and J by 5 bases, and 19 bases separated the two germline ends. The sample originates from a study of blood T cell repertoires in COVID-19. The table came from immunoSEQ multiplex PCR; TCRdb's copy has only in-frame clones and leaves some out. The sample gives nearly 90,000 clones, roughly 78% of which show up once; about an eighth is in the top ten. This sequence originates from a woman of 80 years or more with acute or convalescent COVID-19. Sequenced sample: peripheral blood. The chain recombines TRBV7-9 with TRBJ2-7, with D tentatively TRBD1 (6 bases). CDR3 sequence: CASSEPNRELDEQYF. Here the CDR3 DNA reads TGTGCCAGCAGCGAGCCCAACAGGGAACTGGACGAGCAGTACTTC.